The rows below give T cell receptor beta chains drawn from one sample of a study of cytomegalovirus exposure and HLA in healthy donors. Produced via immunoSEQ multiplex PCR; TCRdb's table is partial and in-frame only. The table has fewer than 250,000 clones, around 83% seen once; the top ten hold 1.4%. Material for sequencing was PBMCs. These receptors all come from a girl between 10 and 17 years old in good health and CMV-seronegative. Both conserved end residues are part of each CDR3. Fields, in order: V gene, J gene, clone size, D gene, CDR3 protein, CDR3 DNA. The D gene is left open where the match is weak. The size entry is marked missing in some rows and otherwise reads once, few, many or a size class.

TRBV7-9,TRBJ2-1,.,TRBD1,CASSLGRTGTNEQFF,TGTGCCAGCAGCTTAGGTCGGACAGGTACCAATGAGCAGTTCTTC
TRBV10-3,TRBJ2-3,.,.,CAISESSTDTQYF,TGTGCCATCAGTGAATCGAGCACAGATACGCAGTATTTT
TRBV28,TRBJ1-2,.,.,CASSLTGTNYGYTF,TGTGCCAGCAGCCTCACAGGAACGAACTATGGCTACACCTTC
TRBV19,TRBJ1-5,.,TRBD1,CASMGEGGFGNQPQHF,TGTGCCAGTATGGGGGAAGGGGGCTTCGGCAATCAGCCCCAGCATTTT
TRBV27,TRBJ1-5,once,.,CASSLVQGKPQHF,TGTGCCAGCAGTTTAGTTCAGGGGAAGCCCCAGCATTTT
TRBV5-4,TRBJ2-1,few,.,CASSSPPGENYNEQFF,TGTGCCAGCAGCTCGCCCCCGGGGGAAAACTACAATGAGCAGTTCTTC
TRBV7-3,TRBJ1-1,few,TRBD1,CASSPRQGGNTEAFF,TGTGCCAGCAGCCCCCGACAGGGGGGTAACACTGAAGCTTTCTTT
TRBV4-2,TRBJ2-5,.,.,CASSQDIAGFETQYF,TGTGCCAGCAGCCAAGATATTGCAGGGTTCGAGACCCAGTACTTC
TRBV6-4,TRBJ2-2,.,.,CASTPSKTRTSMNTGELFF,TGTGCCAGCACTCCCAGCAAGACAAGGACTTCTATGAACACCGGGGAGCTGTTTTTT
TRBV20-1,TRBJ2-3,.,.,CSAPGDTQYF,TGCAGTGCCCCGGGGGATACGCAGTATTTT
TRBV5-1,TRBJ1-1,.,TRBD1,CASSPGQGGKTEAFF,TGCGCCAGCAGCCCCGGACAGGGAGGTAAGACTGAAGCTTTCTTT
TRBV30,TRBJ2-7,.,.,CAWSVQADSYEQYF,TGTGCCTGGAGTGTACAGGCGGATTCCTACGAGCAGTACTTC